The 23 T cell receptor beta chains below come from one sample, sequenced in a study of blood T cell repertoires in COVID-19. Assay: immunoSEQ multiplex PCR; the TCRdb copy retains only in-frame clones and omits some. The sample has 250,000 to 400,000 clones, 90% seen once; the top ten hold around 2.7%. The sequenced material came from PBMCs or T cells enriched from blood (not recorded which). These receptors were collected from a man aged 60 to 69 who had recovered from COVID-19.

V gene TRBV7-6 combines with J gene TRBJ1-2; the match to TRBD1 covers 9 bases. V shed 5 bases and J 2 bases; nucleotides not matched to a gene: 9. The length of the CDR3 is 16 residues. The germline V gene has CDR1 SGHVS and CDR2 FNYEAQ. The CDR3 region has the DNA TGTGCCAGCAGCCCTCGGACAGGGGCCACCAACTATGGCTACACCTTC. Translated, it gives CASSPRTGATNYGYTF.

CDR3 protein: CASSVSGTANTEAFF. For the CDR3, the DNA is TGTGCCAGCAGCGTTTCCGGGACAGCGAACACTGAAGCTTTCTTT. The V and J genes are TRBV9 and TRBJ1-1; TRBD1 matches at 7 bases. Germline trimming cut 2 bases from V and 1 base from J; bases unmatched to any gene: 5. Germline V gives CDR1 SGDLS, CDR2 YYNGEE. CDR3 length: 15 residues.

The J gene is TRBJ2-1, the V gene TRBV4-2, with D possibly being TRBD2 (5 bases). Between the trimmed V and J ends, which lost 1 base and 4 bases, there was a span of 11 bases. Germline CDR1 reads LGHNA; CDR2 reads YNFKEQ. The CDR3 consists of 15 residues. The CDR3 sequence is CASSQASGVYNEQFF. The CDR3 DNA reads TGTGCCAGCAGCCAAGCCTCCGGGGTGTACAATGAGCAGTTCTTC.

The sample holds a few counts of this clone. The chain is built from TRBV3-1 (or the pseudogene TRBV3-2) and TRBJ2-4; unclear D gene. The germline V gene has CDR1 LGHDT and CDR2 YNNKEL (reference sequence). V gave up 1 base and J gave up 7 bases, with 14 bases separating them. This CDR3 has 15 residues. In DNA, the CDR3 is TGTGCCAGCAGCCAAGTGTCAGGTACCGCCAACATTCAGTACTTC. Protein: CASSQVSGTANIQYF.

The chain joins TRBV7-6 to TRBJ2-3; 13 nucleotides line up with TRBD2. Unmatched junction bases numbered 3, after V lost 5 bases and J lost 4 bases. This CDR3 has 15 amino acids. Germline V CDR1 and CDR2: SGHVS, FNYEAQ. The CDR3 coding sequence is TGTGCCAGCAGCCGAGGACTAGCGGGAGCAGATACGCAGTATTTT. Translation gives CASSRGLAGADTQYF.

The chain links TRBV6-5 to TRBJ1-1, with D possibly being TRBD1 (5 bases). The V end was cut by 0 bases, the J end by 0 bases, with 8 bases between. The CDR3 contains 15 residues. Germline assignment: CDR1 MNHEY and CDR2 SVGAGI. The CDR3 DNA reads TGTGCCAGCAGTTACTCGGGGCTCATGAACACTGAAGCTTTCTTT. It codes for CASSYSGLMNTEAFF.

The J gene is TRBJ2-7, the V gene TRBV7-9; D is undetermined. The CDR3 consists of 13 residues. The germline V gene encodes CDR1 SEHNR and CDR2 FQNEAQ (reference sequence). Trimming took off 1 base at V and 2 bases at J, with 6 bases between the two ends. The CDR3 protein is CASSLGVAYEQYF. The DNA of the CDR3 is TGTGCCAGCAGCTTAGGAGTAGCCTACGAGCAGTACTTC.

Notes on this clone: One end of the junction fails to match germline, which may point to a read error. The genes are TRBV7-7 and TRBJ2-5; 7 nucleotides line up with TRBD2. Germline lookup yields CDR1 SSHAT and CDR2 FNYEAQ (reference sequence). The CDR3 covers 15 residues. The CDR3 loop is CASSLTGLGAETQYF. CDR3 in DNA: TGTGCTAGCAGCTTAACTGGACTAGGCGCGGAGACCCAGTACTTC.

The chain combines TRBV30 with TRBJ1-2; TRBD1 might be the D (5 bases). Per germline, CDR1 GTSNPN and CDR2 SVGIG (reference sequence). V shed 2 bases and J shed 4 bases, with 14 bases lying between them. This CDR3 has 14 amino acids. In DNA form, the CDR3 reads TGTGCCTGGAGTAGGGAGGGGTCGGTCTATGGCTACACCTTC. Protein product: CAWSREGSVYGYTF. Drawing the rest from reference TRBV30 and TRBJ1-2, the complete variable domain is SQTIHQWPATLVQPVGSPLSLECTVEGTSNPNLYWYRQAAGRGLQLLFYSVGIGQISSEVPQNLSASRPQDRQFILSSKKLLLSDSGFYLCAWSREGSVYGYTFGSGTRLTVV.

CDR3 sequence reads: CASSFAEYTEAFF. As DNA, the CDR3 is TGTGCCAGCAGCTTCGCGGAATACACTGAAGCTTTCTTT. The V call is TRBV7-9, the J call TRBJ1-1; D remains ambiguous. Per germline, CDR1 SEHNR and CDR2 FQNEAQ (reference sequence). The germline V and J ends were trimmed by 3 bases and 3 bases, with 8 bases remaining between them. The length of the CDR3 is 13 residues.

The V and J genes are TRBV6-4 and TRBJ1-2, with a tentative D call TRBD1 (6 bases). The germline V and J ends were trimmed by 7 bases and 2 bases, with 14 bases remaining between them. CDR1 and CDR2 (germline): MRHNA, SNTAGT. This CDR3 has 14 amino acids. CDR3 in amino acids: CASTHRELNYGYTF. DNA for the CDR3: TGTGCCAGCACCCACAGGGAGCTGAACTATGGCTACACCTTC.

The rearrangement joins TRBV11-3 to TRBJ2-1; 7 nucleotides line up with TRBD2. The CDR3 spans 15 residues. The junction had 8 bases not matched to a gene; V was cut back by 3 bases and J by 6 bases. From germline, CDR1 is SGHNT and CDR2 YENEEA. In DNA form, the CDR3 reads TGTGCCAGCAGCTTCAGCGGGACGCTAGTCAATGAGCAGTTCTTC. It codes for CASSFSGTLVNEQFF.

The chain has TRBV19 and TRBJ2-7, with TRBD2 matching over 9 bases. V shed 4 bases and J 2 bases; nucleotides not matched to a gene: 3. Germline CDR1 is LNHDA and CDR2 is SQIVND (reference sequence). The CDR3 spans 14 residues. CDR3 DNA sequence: TGTGCCAGTAGTAAGACTAGCGGTACCTACGAGCAGTACTTC. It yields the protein CASSKTSGTYEQYF. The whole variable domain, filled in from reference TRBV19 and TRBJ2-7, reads DGGITQSPKYLFRKEGQNVTLSCEQNLNHDAMYWYRQDPGQGLRLIYYSQIVNDFQKGDIAEGYSVSREKKESFPLTVTSAQKNPTAFYLCASSKTSGTYEQYFGPGTRLTVT.

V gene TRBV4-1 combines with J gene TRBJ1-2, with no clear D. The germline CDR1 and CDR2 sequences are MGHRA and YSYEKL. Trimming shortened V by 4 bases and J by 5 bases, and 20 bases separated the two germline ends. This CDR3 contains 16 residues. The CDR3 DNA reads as TGCGCCAGCAGCCTTGCCGTGACCGAGGCCCTTTATGGCTACACCTTC. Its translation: CASSLAVTEALYGYTF.

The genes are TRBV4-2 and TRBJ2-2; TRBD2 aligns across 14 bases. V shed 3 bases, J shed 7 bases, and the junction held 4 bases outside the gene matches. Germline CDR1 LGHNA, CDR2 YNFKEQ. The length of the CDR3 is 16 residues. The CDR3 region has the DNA TGTGCCAGCAGCCAGGGGACTAGCGGGAGCGGCGGGGAGCTGTTTTTT. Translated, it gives CASSQGTSGSGGELFF.

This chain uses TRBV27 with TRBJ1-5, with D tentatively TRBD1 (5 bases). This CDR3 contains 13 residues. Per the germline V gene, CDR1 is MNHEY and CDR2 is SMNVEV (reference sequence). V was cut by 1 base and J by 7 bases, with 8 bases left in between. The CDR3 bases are TGTGCCAGCAGTTTATGGTGGGGCCAGCCCCAGCATTTT. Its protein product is CASSLWWGQPQHF.

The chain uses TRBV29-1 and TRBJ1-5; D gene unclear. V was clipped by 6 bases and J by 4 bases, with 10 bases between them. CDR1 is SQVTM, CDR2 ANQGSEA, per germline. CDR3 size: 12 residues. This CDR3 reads CSVRAENQPQHF. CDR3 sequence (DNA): TGCAGCGTCCGAGCCGAGAATCAGCCCCAGCATTTT. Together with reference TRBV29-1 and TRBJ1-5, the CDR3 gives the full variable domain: SAVISQKPSRDICQRGTSLTIQCQVDSQVTMMFWYRQQPGQSLTLIATANQGSEATYESGFVIDKFPISRPNLTFSTLTVSNMSPEDSSIYLCSVRAENQPQHFGDGTRLSIL.

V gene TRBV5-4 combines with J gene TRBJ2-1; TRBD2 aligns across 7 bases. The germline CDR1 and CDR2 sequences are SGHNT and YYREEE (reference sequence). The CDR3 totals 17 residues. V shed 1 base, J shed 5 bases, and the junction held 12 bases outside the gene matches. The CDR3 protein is CASSLPHQSSGDNEQFF. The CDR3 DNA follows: TGTGCCAGCAGCTTGCCCCACCAATCCAGCGGGGACAATGAGCAGTTCTTC.

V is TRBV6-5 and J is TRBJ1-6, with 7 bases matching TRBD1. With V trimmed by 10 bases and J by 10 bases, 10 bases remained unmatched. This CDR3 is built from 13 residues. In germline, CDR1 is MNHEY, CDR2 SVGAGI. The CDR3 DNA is TGTGCCACGAGGCGGGACAGCAACTCACCCCTCCACTTT. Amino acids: CATRRDSNSPLHF.

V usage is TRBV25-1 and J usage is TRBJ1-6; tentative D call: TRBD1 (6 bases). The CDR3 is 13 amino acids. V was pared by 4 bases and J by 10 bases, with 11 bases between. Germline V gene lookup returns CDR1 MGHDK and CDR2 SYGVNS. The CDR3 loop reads CASSGGLGSPLHF. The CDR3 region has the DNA TGTGCCAGCAGTGGGGGGCTAGGATCACCCCTCCACTTT.

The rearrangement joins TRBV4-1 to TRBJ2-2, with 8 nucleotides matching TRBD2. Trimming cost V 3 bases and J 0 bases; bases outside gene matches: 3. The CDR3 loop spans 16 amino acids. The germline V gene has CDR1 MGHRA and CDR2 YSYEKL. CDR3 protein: CASSHQAGANTGELFF. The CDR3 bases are TGCGCCAGCAGCCACCAAGCGGGGGCGAACACCGGGGAGCTGTTTTTT.

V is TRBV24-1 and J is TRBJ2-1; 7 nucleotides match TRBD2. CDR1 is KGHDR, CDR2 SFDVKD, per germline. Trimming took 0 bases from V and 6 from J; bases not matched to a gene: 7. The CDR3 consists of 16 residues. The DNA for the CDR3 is TGTGCCACCAGTGATTTGAGCGGGGTGTGGGGCAATGAGCAGTTCTTC. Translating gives CATSDLSGVWGNEQFF.

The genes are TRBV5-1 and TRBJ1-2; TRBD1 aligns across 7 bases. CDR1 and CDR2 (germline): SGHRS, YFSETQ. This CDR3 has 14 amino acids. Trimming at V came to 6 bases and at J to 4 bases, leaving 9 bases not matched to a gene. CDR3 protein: CASTKGQLLYGYTF. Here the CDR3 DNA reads TGCGCCAGCACCAAGGGACAGCTCCTCTATGGCTACACCTTC.